These T cell receptor beta chains were read from a single sample in a study of T cell repertoires in ileal Crohn's disease. Data came from immunoSEQ multiplex PCR; TCRdb stores just in-frame clones and leaves some out. The table has about 62,000 clones, approximately 91% seen once. The sequencing input was ileal tissue. All receptors come from an adult with Crohn's disease. Each CDR3 is given with its conserved first and last residue. D genes are given only for firm matches. Some rows have no size entry. The others give once, few or many, or a class for an expanded clone.

v_gene	d_gene	abundance	j_gene	CDR3aa	CDR3nt
TRBV20-1	NA	NA	TRBJ2-4	CSASRGNIQYF	TGCAGTGCTAGTCGCGGAAACATTCAGTACTTC
TRBV6-1	TRBD2	NA	TRBJ2-1	CASGLLAGGRDEQFF	TGTGCCAGCGGCCTACTAGCGGGGGGGCGGGATGAGCAGTTCTTC
TRBV2	TRBD2	NA	TRBJ2-1	CASKPTYRGRVANEQFF	TGTGCCAGCAAACCCACCTATCGCGGGAGGGTGGCCAATGAGCAGTTCTTC
TRBV18	NA	NA	TRBJ2-7	CASSRDKAAYEQYF	TGTGCCAGCTCACGGGACAAAGCAGCCTACGAGCAGTACTTC
TRBV10-3	NA	NA	TRBJ1-2	CAIRGGPNYGYTF	TGTGCCATCCGGGGGGGGCCAAACTATGGCTACACCTTC
TRBV5-4	NA	NA	TRBJ1-2	CASTVTVTGLPNYGYTF	TGTGCCAGCACTGTGACAGTTACAGGCCTTCCCAACTATGGCTACACCTTC
TRBV5-1	NA	NA	TRBJ1-4	CASRTGGIGEKLFF	TGCGCCAGCAGGACCGGGGGGATTGGTGAAAAACTGTTTTTT
TRBV28	NA	NA	TRBJ1-1	CASSFAGPNTEAFF	TGTGCCAGCAGTTTCGCGGGGCCGAACACTGAAGCTTTCTTT
TRBV5-5	NA	once	TRBJ1-5	CASSLGGIQPQHF	TGTGCCAGCAGCTTGGGAGGGATTCAGCCCCAGCATTTT
TRBV7-3	NA	NA	TRBJ1-5	CASSLSDYSNQPQHF	TGTGCCAGCAGCCTCAGTGACTATAGCAATCAGCCCCAGCATTTT
TRBV19	TRBD1	NA	TRBJ2-5	CASSSAGGETQYF	TGTGCCAGTAGTTCGGCAGGGGGAGAGACCCAGTACTTC
TRBV7-9	TRBD1	NA	TRBJ1-2	CASSAPLYRGRDGYTF	TGTGCCAGCAGCGCTCCTCTTTACAGGGGGCGAGATGGCTACACCTTC
TRBV23-1	NA	NA	TRBJ2-3	CASSDITGKKGTDTQYF	TGCGCCAGCAGCGACATTACAGGGAAAAAGGGCACAGATACGCAGTATTTT
TRBV19	TRBD1	NA	TRBJ2-3	CASQGARGDTQYF	TGTGCCAGCCAGGGGGCGCGAGGAGATACGCAGTATTTT
TRBV19	NA	NA	TRBJ2-3	CASSIAPNTDTQYF	TGTGCCAGTAGTATAGCGCCTAACACAGATACGCAGTATTTT
TRBV7-9	TRBD1	NA	TRBJ1-4	CASSLTGGVEKLFF	TGTGCCAGCAGCTTGACAGGGGGTGTCGAAAAACTGTTTTTT
TRBV6-4	NA	once	TRBJ1-1	CASSKEANTEAFF	TGTGCCAGCAGTAAGGAGGCGAACACTGAAGCTTTCTTT
TRBV15	TRBD1	NA	TRBJ2-4	CATSSAGGTIQYF	TGTGCCACCAGCTCCGCAGGGGGCACCATTCAGTACTTC
TRBV18	NA	NA	TRBJ2-7	CASSPDSGSVGEQYF	TGTGCCAGCTCACCGGATAGTGGGAGCGTGGGGGAGCAGTACTTC
TRBV4-2	NA	once	TRBJ1-4	CASSQVTVNEKLFF	TGTGCCAGCAGCCAAGTGACAGTTAATGAAAAACTGTTTTTT
TRBV7-9	NA	NA	TRBJ1-2	CASSQDLTRGYTF	TGTGCCAGCAGCCAAGACTTAACGCGGGGCTACACCTTC
TRBV21-1	NA	NA	TRBJ2-7	CASLYPRSYEQYF	TGTGCCAGCCTTTATCCCCGCTCCTACGAGCAGTACTTC
TRBV14	TRBD1	once	TRBJ1-6	CASSQIDRDNSPLHF	TGTGCCAGCAGCCAGATAGACAGGGATAATTCACCCCTCCACTTT
TRBV5-1	NA	NA	TRBJ1-1	CASSLRRTVDGNTEAFF	TGCGCCAGCTCCCTTCGTCGGACAGTAGATGGGAACACTGAAGCTTTCTTT
TRBV19	NA	NA	TRBJ1-2	CASTSAGGYGYTF	TGTGCCAGTACTAGCGCGGGGGGCTATGGCTACACCTTC
TRBV5-8	NA	NA	TRBJ2-2	CASSLGAGIGNTGELFF	TGTGCCAGCAGCTTGGGGGCCGGGATCGGGAACACCGGGGAGCTGTTTTTT
TRBV11-2	NA	NA	TRBJ1-1	CASSRGLEIEAFF	TGTGCCAGCAGCCGAGGGTTAGAGATTGAAGCTTTCTTT
TRBV29-1	NA	NA	TRBJ1-4	CSVNLGTAGLFTDRSEKLFF	TGCAGCGTTAACCTAGGCACCGCAGGGCTTTTTACGGATCGTTCTGAAAAACTGTTTTTT
TRBV18	TRBD1	NA	TRBJ1-1	CASSKDRVGMDTEAFF	TGTGCCAGCTCAAAGGACAGGGTTGGGATGGACACTGAAGCTTTCTTT
TRBV4-2	TRBD1	NA	TRBJ1-1	CASSQDRSGGTEAFF	TGTGCCAGCAGCCAAGATCGATCAGGGGGCACTGAAGCTTTCTTT
TRBV4-1	NA	NA	TRBJ2-3	CASSQGRGGDTQYF	TGCGCCAGCAGCCAAGGCCGAGGAGGTGATACGCAGTATTTT
TRBV28	TRBD1	once	TRBJ2-1	CASSQPGQGYGEQFF	TGTGCCAGCAGCCAACCGGGACAGGGATACGGTGAGCAGTTCTTC
TRBV19	TRBD2	NA	TRBJ2-1	CASSPGGSSYNEQFF	TGTGCCAGTAGCCCCGGCGGGAGCTCCTACAATGAGCAGTTCTTC
TRBV4-1	NA	few	TRBJ1-1	CASSQERDPEAFF	TGCGCCAGCAGCCAAGAGCGGGATCCTGAAGCTTTCTTT
TRBV5-1	TRBD1	NA	TRBJ2-1	CASSWTGPTYEQFF	TGCGCCAGCAGCTGGACAGGCCCAACGTATGAGCAGTTCTTC
TRBV18	NA	NA	TRBJ1-6	CASSPGPGASPLHF	TGTGCCAGCTCACCGGGGCCAGGAGCTTCACCCCTCCACTTT
TRBV6-1	NA	NA	TRBJ1-2	CASSKETAYRAGYTF	TGTGCCAGCAGTAAGGAAACCGCGTACAGGGCTGGCTACACCTTC
TRBV6-1	NA	NA	TRBJ1-5	CASHYFMSNQPQHF	TGTGCCAGCCACTACTTTATGAGCAATCAGCCCCAGCATTTT
TRBV27	NA	once	TRBJ1-1	CASSFAGSTEAFF	TGTGCCAGCAGTTTCGCAGGGTCGACTGAAGCTTTCTTT
TRBV19	NA	NA	TRBJ1-5	CASSPSESPRQPQHF	TGTGCCAGTAGTCCGTCGGAGAGCCCAAGGCAGCCCCAGCATTTT
TRBV7-2	NA	NA	TRBJ2-7	CASSLVVGGYEQYF	TGTGCCAGCAGCTTAGTCGTGGGGGGCTACGAGCAGTACTTC
TRBV19	TRBD1	once	TRBJ2-1	CASSQPGQGNLGEQFF	TGTGCCAGTAGTCAACCGGGACAGGGTAACTTGGGTGAGCAGTTCTTC
TRBV2	TRBD1	NA	TRBJ1-2	CASSGGTGGYGYTF	TGTGCCAGCTCCGGAGGAACAGGGGGCTATGGCTACACCTTC
TRBV28	TRBD1	few	TRBJ1-2	CASSSFPPGQGAVDGYTF	TGTGCCAGCAGTTCCTTCCCTCCGGGACAGGGGGCTGTGGATGGCTACACCTTC
TRBV18	TRBD1	once	TRBJ1-5	CASSPSTGVLNQPQHF	TGTGCCAGCTCACCTTCGACAGGGGTGCTCAATCAGCCCCAGCATTTT
TRBV27	TRBD2	once	TRBJ2-7	CASSPRGAGGWNEQYF	TGTGCCAGCAGTCCGCGTGGGGCGGGAGGGTGGAACGAGCAGTACTTC
TRBV5-5	NA	NA	TRBJ2-7	CASSLVLGAEQYF	TGTGCCAGCAGCTTGGTACTGGGAGCCGAGCAGTACTTC
TRBV5-1	TRBD2	NA	TRBJ2-5	CASSLTLAGQETQYF	TGCGCCAGCAGCTTGACCTTAGCGGGGCAAGAGACCCAGTACTTC
TRBV5-4	NA	NA	TRBJ2-1	CASSSQGTYNEQFF	TGTGCCAGCAGCTCCCAAGGGACTTACAATGAGCAGTTCTTC
TRBV7-6	NA	NA	TRBJ1-6	CASSLEQVNSPLHF	TGTGCCAGCAGCTTAGAGCAGGTTAATTCACCCCTCCACTTT
TRBV2	TRBD2	NA	TRBJ2-3	CASSGLAGSDTQYF	TGTGCCAGCTCCGGACTAGCGGGTTCAGATACGCAGTATTTT
TRBV2	TRBD1	NA	TRBJ1-5	CASSRDRGGSGQPQHF	TGTGCCAGCAGCCGGGACAGGGGAGGTTCCGGACAGCCCCAGCATTTT
TRBV7-2	TRBD1	NA	TRBJ2-3	CASSLALGQATDTQYF	TGTGCCAGCAGCTTAGCGTTGGGACAGGCTACAGATACGCAGTATTTT
TRBV27	NA	NA	TRBJ1-3	CASNRSSGNTIYF	TGTGCCAGCAACCGGAGCTCTGGAAACACCATATATTTT